This T cell receptor beta chain was identified in a study of cytomegalovirus exposure and HLA in healthy donors. This CDR3 has 13 amino acids. Germline V CDR1 and CDR2: MDHEN, SYDVKM. J was trimmed by 4 bases and V by 8 bases; bases with no gene match: 2. In the case of this clone: The antigen is undetermined.

Study results and caveats: Most CMV-associated TCR beta chains were later found to appear HLA-restricted.

The PCR made use of 60 Vbeta and 13 Jbeta primers. Repertoires were generated with immunoSEQ multiplex PCR, while TCRdb's copy carries only in-frame clones and drops some. The repertoire has 150,000 or so clones, around 83% of them found once; the top ten carry about 3.8%. The V gene is TRBV28, the J gene TRBJ1-6; 7 positions match TRBD1. The sequencing sample was made of PBMCs. This TCR came from a middle-aged man in good health and CMV-seropositive. CDR3 in amino acids: CASGTEYNSPLHF. Here the CDR3 DNA reads TGTGCCAGCGGGACAGAATATAATTCACCCCTCCACTTT.